The rows below give T cell receptor beta chains drawn from one sample of a study of OX40 agonist ivuxolimab in advanced cancers. The data were produced by immunoSEQ multiplex PCR, yet TCRdb's version contains in-frame clones alone and is incomplete. The sample yields about 25,000 clones, 80% to 90% seen once. Material: CD4+ or CD8+ T cells sorted from blood, obtained in a trial of the OX40 agonist ivuxolimab. Source of these receptors: an adult with an advanced solid tumor such as melanoma, head and neck, liver or kidney cancer. The CDR3 runs from the conserved cysteine through the conserved F or W. D genes are given only for firm matches. For some rows the clone size is stated as once, few or many, or as a class when expanded; others skip it.

>TRBV19|-|-|TRBJ2-1
TGTGCCAGTAGTAAAGGGGGTGCCTACAATGAGCAGTTCTTC
CASSKGGAYNEQFF
>TRBV7-6|-|-|TRBJ2-3
TGTGCCAGCAGCTTAGAGTCCCTTTCGGATACGCAGTATTTT
CASSLESLSDTQYF
>TRBV7-9|-|-|TRBJ2-1
TGTGCCAGCAGAACCGGGATTAGCTCCTACAATGAGCAGTTCTTC
CASRTGISSYNEQFF
>TRBV29-1|-|-|TRBJ1-2
TGCAGCGTTGAATGGGACGTATATGGCTACACCTTC
CSVEWDVYGYTF
>TRBV21-1|-|-|TRBJ2-7
TGTGCCAGCAGCTCCTTGGACGGCCCCAGCTACGAGCAGTACTTC
CASSSLDGPSYEQYF
>TRBV9|-|-|TRBJ2-1
TGTGCCAGCAGCGTAGGAGGGGACAATGAGCAGTTCTTC
CASSVGGDNEQFF
>TRBV7-2|-|-|TRBJ2-3
TGTGCCAGCAGCTTCGGACTTTTGATAGATACGCAGTATTTT
CASSFGLLIDTQYF
>TRBV7-6|-|-|TRBJ1-6
TGTGCCAGCAGCTCCTCCAGTGGGAGTGCACCCCTCCACTTT
CASSSSSGSAPLHF
>TRBV19|-|-|TRBJ2-1
TGTGCCAGTAGTATCCAAGGGGAAAATGAGCAGTTCTTC
CASSIQGENEQFF
>TRBV6-6|-|few|TRBJ1-3
TGTGCCAGCAGTCAAGGGGGAGGCCCTGGAAACACCATATATTTT
CASSQGGGPGNTIYF
>TRBV7-9|TRBD1|-|TRBJ1-1
TGTGCCAGCGGGGGACAGGAAGCTTTCTTT
CASGGQEAFF
>TRBV28|-|-|TRBJ2-7
TGTGCCAGCAACCCGAGCAGGGTCACCTACGAGCAGTACTTC
CASNPSRVTYEQYF
>TRBV4-1|TRBD1|-|TRBJ2-7
TGCGCCAGCAGCCAAAGGACAGGGGATGCATACGAGCAGTACTTC
CASSQRTGDAYEQYF
>TRBV11-2|-|-|TRBJ1-2
TGTGCCAGCAGCTTAGGGACGGCGACCGGGTATGGCTACACCTTC
CASSLGTATGYGYTF
>TRBV15|-|-|TRBJ2-7
TGTGCCACCAGCAGAGACCCGTACGAGCAGTACTTC
CATSRDPYEQYF
>TRBV7-2|-|-|TRBJ2-7
TGTGCCAGCAGCATAAACATAGCCTACGAGCAGTACTTC
CASSINIAYEQYF
>TRBV15|TRBD1|-|TRBJ1-2
TGTGCCACCAGCAGCGCCGAATTGACAGGGGGTGGCTACACCTTC
CATSSAELTGGGYTF
>TRBV10-3|-|-|TRBJ2-1
TGTGCCATCAGTGTGGGGGGGCCGATATTTACCGAGCAGTTCTTC
CAISVGGPIFTEQFF
>TRBV7-6|-|-|TRBJ2-3
TGTGCCAGCAGCTTTACCCCCGTGGGGACAGATACGCAGTATTTT
CASSFTPVGTDTQYF
>TRBV4-2|TRBD2|-|TRBJ2-1
TGTGCCAGCAGCCAAGAAGGACTAGCGGGAGGTTCCAATGAGCAGTTCTTC
CASSQEGLAGGSNEQFF
>TRBV13|-|once|TRBJ2-4
TGTGCCAGCGAGGGGGCCAAAAACATTCAGTACTTC
CASEGAKNIQYF
>TRBV9|TRBD2|-|TRBJ2-3
TGTGCCAGCAGGGTGCCAGCGGGAGGGGTCACAGATACGCAGTATTTT
CASRVPAGGVTDTQYF
>TRBV9|TRBD2|-|TRBJ2-2
TGTGCCAGCAGCGCCGGGGGGGCCGGGGAGCTGTTTTTT
CASSAGGAGELFF
>TRBV7-9|-|-|TRBJ2-4
TGTGCCAGCAGCTCCCAGAAAAACATTCAGTACTTC
CASSSQKNIQYF
>TRBV5-1|-|-|TRBJ2-1
TGCGCCAGCAACGGGGGTGGCTCCTACAATGAGCAGTTCTTC
CASNGGGSYNEQFF
>TRBV7-9|TRBD2|-|TRBJ2-5
TGTGCCAGCAGCCTTCGGGTAGCGGGGGACCAAGAGACCCAGTACTTC
CASSLRVAGDQETQYF
>TRBV19|-|-|TRBJ2-7
TGTGCCAGTAGTATGAAGGGGCGTTTCTACGAGCAGTACTTC
CASSMKGRFYEQYF
>TRBV2|TRBD1|-|TRBJ1-2
TGTGCCAGCATCCGGCTTCAGGGGGTAAGGGGCTATGGCTACACCTTC
CASIRLQGVRGYGYTF
>TRBV4-3|-|-|TRBJ1-5
TGCGCCAGCAGCCAAGGGCGCGGACAGCCCCAGCATTTT
CASSQGRGQPQHF
>TRBV6-6|TRBD2|few|TRBJ2-7
TGTGCCAGCAGTTACTCGGGAGGGCCCTACGAGCAGTACTTC
CASSYSGGPYEQYF
>TRBV4-3|TRBD1|-|TRBJ1-3
TGCGCCAGCAGCCCCCAAACAGGGGACCGCTTTCCTGGAAACACCATATATTTT
CASSPQTGDRFPGNTIYF
>TRBV5-6|TRBD1|-|TRBJ1-2
TGTGCCAGCAGCACCCCGGGACAGGTTAACTATGGCTACACCTTC
CASSTPGQVNYGYTF
>TRBV14|-|-|TRBJ1-3
TGTGCCAGCAGCCAAGATCTGACAGAATCTTTCTCTGGAAACACCATATATTTT
CASSQDLTESFSGNTIYF
>TRBV7-9|TRBD2|-|TRBJ2-1
TGTGCCAGCAGCTCACCCCGAACTAGCGGGAGTGAGCAGTTCTTC
CASSSPRTSGSEQFF
>TRBV9|TRBD2|-|TRBJ2-4
TGTGCCAGCAGCCCGTCCGGGGGGACTAGCAAAAACATTCAGTACTTC
CASSPSGGTSKNIQYF
>TRBV4-1|TRBD2|once|TRBJ2-2
TGCGCCAGCAGCCTAATCGGACTAGCGGGGGGGGCCGGGGAGCTGTTTTTT
CASSLIGLAGGAGELFF
>TRBV2|-|-|TRBJ2-1
TGTGCCAGCCTAGAGAGGGCCGCCGGGGCATACAATGAGCAGTTCTTC
CASLERAAGAYNEQFF
>TRBV7-9|-|-|TRBJ2-1
TGTGCCAGCAGCTTAGCTTGGGGGGCCGAAGACAATGAGCAGTTCTTC
CASSLAWGAEDNEQFF
>TRBV2|TRBD2|-|TRBJ2-1
TGTGCCAGCAGTGAACGGGCCAGCGGGAATTACAATGAGCAGTTCTTC
CASSERASGNYNEQFF
>TRBV28|TRBD2|-|TRBJ2-7
TGTGCCAGCAGCCGACTAGCGCTCCACTACGAGCAGTACTTC
CASSRLALHYEQYF